The 32 T cell receptor beta chains in this list originate from one sample, sequenced in a study of T cell changes during pregnancy in multiple sclerosis. Assay: immunoSEQ multiplex PCR; the TCRdb copy retains only in-frame clones and omits some. Among roughly 30,000 clones listed, about 91% were seen once. Sequences were derived from CD4+ T cells from peripheral blood mononuclear cells, sampled in the first trimester of pregnancy. The receptor set was obtained from a female donor in good health, enrolled as a control in a pregnancy study.

The chain employs TRBV5-1 and TRBJ2-3; 8 bases align to TRBD1. Per germline, CDR1 SGHRS and CDR2 YFSETQ. V lost 3 bases to trimming and J lost 3 bases; unmatched junction nucleotides: 6. The length of the CDR3 is 15 residues. The CDR3 is CASSSDRDLTDTQYF. As DNA, the CDR3 is TGCGCCAGCAGCTCGGACAGGGACCTTACAGATACGCAGTATTTT.

The chain carries TRBV6-5 and TRBJ1-5, with D maybe TRBD1 (5 bases). V dropped 0 bases and J dropped 4 bases, with 13 bases sitting between them. The CDR3 runs to 16 residues. Germline CDR1 MNHEY, CDR2 SVGAGI. In nucleotides, the CDR3 is TGTGCCAGCAGTTACTCCCGAATGGGGGGTAATCAGCCCCAGCATTTT. This translates into CASSYSRMGGNQPQHF.

The V gene is TRBV5-4, the J gene TRBJ2-2, with 10 bases aligning to TRBD1. The CDR3 consists of 17 residues. From germline, CDR1 is SGHNT and CDR2 YYREEE (reference sequence). V shed 3 bases and J 6 bases; nucleotides not matched to a gene: 11. The CDR3 loop is CASSSGGTGASAGELFF. In DNA, the CDR3 is TGTGCCAGCAGCTCGGGGGGGACAGGGGCCTCGGCCGGGGAGCTGTTTTTT.

V usage is TRBV7-2 and J usage is TRBJ2-3; 8 nucleotides align to TRBD1. The CDR3 covers 15 residues. Losses at the gene ends were 6 bases for V and 4 bases for J; bases not matched to a gene: 9. The V gene's germline CDR1 is SGHTA and CDR2 FQGNSA. CDR3 loop: CASRRRQGASDTQYF. In nucleotides, the CDR3 is TGTGCCAGCAGGAGACGGCAGGGGGCTTCAGATACGCAGTATTTT. Full variable domain (rest looked up from reference TRBV7-2 and TRBJ2-3): GAGVSQSPSNKVTEKGKDVELRCDPISGHTALYWYRQSLGQGLEFLIYFQGNSAPDKSGLPSDRFSAERTGGSVSTLTIQRTQQEDSAVYLCASRRRQGASDTQYFGPGTRLTVL.

The chain is built from TRBV7-2 and TRBJ2-7; possibly TRBD2 for D (5 bases). V was clipped by 5 bases and J by 5 bases, with 28 bases between them. Germline V CDR1 and CDR2: SGHTA, FQGNSA. This CDR3 has 18 residues. The CDR3 loop is CASSTPKWSGLGSDEQYF. CDR3 in DNA: TGTGCCAGCAGCACGCCTAAGTGGTCGGGATTAGGCAGCGACGAGCAGTACTTC.

The chain couples TRBV30 to TRBJ2-5; D possibly corresponds to TRBD1 (5 bases). Trimming cost V 2 bases and J 1 base, with 11 bases left between them. The CDR3 runs to 14 residues. The germline CDR1 and CDR2 sequences are GTSNPN and SVGIG (reference sequence). The CDR3 protein is CAWSIWTSQETQYF. CDR3 coding DNA: TGTGCCTGGAGTATATGGACAAGCCAAGAGACCCAGTACTTC.

This rearrangement joins TRBV7-3 to TRBJ2-2, with D perhaps TRBD2 (5 bases). The CDR3 loop spans 14 amino acids. Trimming took off 5 bases at V and 4 bases at J, with 11 bases between the two ends. From germline, CDR1 is SGHTA and CDR2 FQGTGA. CDR3 in amino acids: CASSPTSSTGELFF. The CDR3 DNA reads TGTGCCAGCAGCCCTACTAGTTCCACCGGGGAGCTGTTTTTT.

This chain connects TRBV7-2 to TRBJ2-3; perhaps TRBD1 as D (6 bases). Germline V gives CDR1 SGHTA, CDR2 FQGNSA. This CDR3 comprises 16 residues. V gave up 8 bases and J gave up 0 bases, with 18 bases separating them. The DNA of the CDR3 is TGTGCCAGCGGAAGAGACAGGCCTACTAGCACAGATACGCAGTATTTT. The encoded protein is CASGRDRPTSTDTQYF.

This clone was counted between two and nine times. The rearrangement uses TRBV9 and TRBJ1-1, with 11 bases fitting TRBD1. Germline CDR1 reads SGDLS; CDR2 reads YYNGEE. V lost 0 bases and J lost 8; bases outside the gene matches: 6. The CDR3 totals 15 residues. CDR3 sequence reads: CASSVGKGQGEEAFF. The CDR3 DNA reads as TGTGCCAGCAGCGTAGGTAAGGGACAGGGGGAAGAAGCTTTCTTT.

The J gene is TRBJ2-1, the V gene TRBV7-3; possibly TRBD2 for D (5 bases). Trimming took off 2 bases at V and 10 bases at J, with 12 bases between the two ends. Germline CDR1 is SGHTA and CDR2 is FQGTGA. CDR3 size: 13 residues. The CDR3 bases are TGTGCCAGCAGCTTATTGGCTGACTACGAGCAGTTCTTC. Protein: CASSLLADYEQFF.

The rearrangement links TRBV6-5 to TRBJ2-7; 7 positions agree with TRBD1. J gave up 5 bases and V 8 bases, and 9 bases lay outside the gene matches. The CDR3 has 13 amino acids. Germline values: CDR1 MNHEY, CDR2 SVGAGI. The CDR3 region has the DNA TGTGCCAGCCGTGACAGGGTCAAGCACGAGCAGTACTTC. It yields the protein CASRDRVKHEQYF.

This chain links TRBV5-4 with TRBJ2-5; the D gene is possibly TRBD1 (6 bases). Germline CDR1 SGHNT, CDR2 YYREEE (reference sequence). Trimming left V 4 bases short and J 5 bases short, with 12 bases between. CDR3 length equals 13 residues. Written as DNA, the CDR3 is TGTGCCAGCAGCCCCGGACAGCGGGAGACCCAGTACTTC. The encoded protein is CASSPGQRETQYF.

The gene calls are TRBV9 and TRBJ1-4; 7 bases are shared with TRBD1. J was trimmed by 0 bases and V by 3 bases; bases with no gene match: 8. Germline V lookup: CDR1 SGDLS, CDR2 YYNGEE. The CDR3 spans 17 residues. CDR3 sequence (DNA): TGTGCCAGCAGCGAGGGGTCGGGGACAGCAACTAATGAAAAACTGTTTTTT. It specifies CASSEGSGTATNEKLFF.

The chain combines TRBV19 with TRBJ2-2, with 8 bases that match TRBD1. Trimming cost V 3 bases and J 4 bases; bases outside gene matches: 4. Germline V gene data show CDR1 as LNHDA and CDR2 as SQIVND (reference sequence). The CDR3 covers 15 residues. The CDR3 is CASSIVTGVTGELFF. The CDR3 DNA follows: TGTGCCAGTAGTATCGTGACAGGGGTCACCGGGGAGCTGTTTTTT.

The V gene is TRBV5-4, the J gene TRBJ2-5, with D tentatively TRBD2 (6 bases). Germline V gene lookup returns CDR1 SGHNT and CDR2 YYREEE (reference sequence). The CDR3 covers 14 residues. With 0 bases removed from V and 5 bases from J, the gap between germline ends came to 11 bases. The CDR3 sequence: CASSLVAEGETQYF. In DNA form, the CDR3 reads TGTGCCAGCAGCTTGGTCGCGGAGGGGGAGACCCAGTACTTC. Combining the CDR3 with reference TRBV5-4 and TRBJ2-5 gives the whole variable domain ETGVTQSPTHLIKTRGQQVTLRCSSQSGHNTVSWYQQALGQGPQFIFQYYREEENGRGNFPPRFSGLQFPNYSSELNVNALELDDSALYLCASSLVAEGETQYFGPGTRLLVL.

In this sample, this clone turned up once. J is TRBJ2-7 and V is TRBV15, with a weak D call TRBD1 (5 bases). Trimming removed 0 bases from V and 1 base from J, with 10 bases in between. The CDR3 spans 15 residues. The germline V gene encodes CDR1 LNHNV and CDR2 YYDKDF (reference sequence). This CDR3 is CATSRDIQGSYEQYF. The DNA for the CDR3 is TGTGCCACCAGCAGAGATATCCAGGGATCCTACGAGCAGTACTTC.

V gene TRBV5-4 combines with J gene TRBJ1-5; D is possibly TRBD1 (5 bases). V dropped 7 bases and J dropped 3 bases, with 20 bases sitting between them. This CDR3 spans 16 amino acids. CDR1 is SGHNT, CDR2 YYREEE, per germline (reference sequence). The CDR3 is CASRDSTSRANQPQHF. In DNA form, the CDR3 reads TGTGCCAGCCGGGACTCAACCTCTAGGGCCAATCAGCCCCAGCATTTT.

This clone was seen a handful of times. A junction end diverges from the germline sequence, so it may reflect a read error. The CDR3 spells CASSLARNTEAFF. The CDR3 coding sequence is TGTGCTAGCAGCTTAGCCAGGAACACTGAAGCTTTCTTT. The chain is built from TRBV7-7 and TRBJ1-1, with D unclear. Germline assignment: CDR1 SSHAT and CDR2 FNYEAQ (reference sequence). This CDR3 spans 13 amino acids.

The chain uses TRBV7-3 and TRBJ1-6; 7 bases map to TRBD1. V gave up 2 bases and J gave up 8 bases; unmatched junction bases: 3. The CDR3 runs to 14 residues. Looked up from germline, CDR1 is SGHTA and CDR2 is FQGTGA. The CDR3 loop is CASSLGTAYSPLHF. The CDR3 DNA follows: TGTGCCAGCAGCTTAGGGACAGCATATTCACCCCTCCACTTT. The full variable domain, in which reference TRBV7-3 and TRBJ1-6 provide the parts outside the CDR3, is GAGVSQTPSNKVTEKGKYVELRCDPISGHTALYWYRQSLGQGPEFLIYFQGTGAADDSGLPNDRFFAVRPEGSVSTLKIQRTERGDSAVYLCASSLGTAYSPLHFGNGTRLTVT.

J is TRBJ1-1 and V is TRBV7-2; 8 nucleotides agree with TRBD1. J gave up 1 base and V 5 bases, and 9 bases lay outside the gene matches. Germline V lookup: CDR1 SGHTA, CDR2 FQGNSA. The CDR3 runs to 16 residues. The chain's CDR3 is CASSPQTGAPNTEAFF. The CDR3 coding sequence is TGTGCCAGCAGCCCCCAGACAGGGGCGCCGAACACTGAAGCTTTCTTT.

V and J are TRBV4-1 and TRBJ1-2; 7 positions match TRBD1. This CDR3 spans 14 amino acids. Germline lookup yields CDR1 MGHRA and CDR2 YSYEKL. The junction had 3 bases not matched to a gene; V was cut back by 1 base and J by 4 bases. In DNA form, the CDR3 reads TGCGCCAGCAGCCAAGTCACAGGGGCCTATGGCTACACCTTC. It specifies CASSQVTGAYGYTF.

CDR3 coding DNA: TGTGCCAGCAGCTTGACTCCGGTCTCCTACGAGCAGTACTTC. It is translated as CASSLTPVSYEQYF. The V gene is TRBV5-6, the J gene TRBJ2-7; D is unclear. Trimming pared 1 base from V and 0 bases from J, leaving 8 bases between. This CDR3 spans 14 amino acids. Looked up from germline, CDR1 is SGHDT and CDR2 is YYEEEE.

V is TRBV29-1 and J is TRBJ1-6; 9 bases align to TRBD1. This CDR3 has 13 residues. Trimming took 4 bases from V and 9 from J; bases not matched to a gene: 4. Germline values: CDR1 SQVTM, CDR2 ANQGSEA. CDR3 sequence: CSVADRGGSPLHF. In nucleotides, the CDR3 is TGCAGCGTTGCCGACAGGGGGGGTTCACCCCTCCACTTT.

The rearrangement joins TRBV28 to TRBJ2-3; 13 positions agree with TRBD2. There are 16 residues in the CDR3. V trimming: 8 bases; J trimming: 6 bases; junction bases outside the gene matches: 11. Germline-derived CDR1 and CDR2 are MDHEN and SYDVKM. CDR3 DNA: TGTGCCAGCGGACGGACTAGCGGGGGATCTGGGGATACGCAGTATTTT. Protein sequence: CASGRTSGGSGDTQYF.

V usage is TRBV30 and J usage is TRBJ2-1; the match to TRBD2 covers 11 bases. The trim removed 8 bases at V and 7 bases at J, leaving 10 bases unmatched. Germline-derived CDR1 and CDR2 are GTSNPN and SVGIG (reference sequence). The CDR3 consists of 14 residues. This chain's CDR3 is CAQDSGGAANEQFF. The CDR3 coding sequence is TGTGCCCAGGATAGCGGGGGGGCAGCGAATGAGCAGTTCTTC.

V usage is TRBV6-5 and J usage is TRBJ2-7; 7 bases line up with TRBD2. CDR3 size: 14 residues. The germline gives CDR1 MNHEY, CDR2 SVGAGI. The ends lost 6 bases at V and 1 base at J; junction bases unmatched: 6. The CDR3 bases are TGTGCCAGCAGCCCCTGGGGGGGGTCCTACGAGCAGTACTTC. Its protein is CASSPWGGSYEQYF.

The V and J genes are TRBV27 and TRBJ2-7; the match to TRBD2 covers 13 bases. Germline CDR1 is MNHEY and CDR2 is SMNVEV (reference sequence). The CDR3 loop spans 15 amino acids. Trimming at V came to 4 bases and at J to 3 bases, leaving 3 bases not matched to a gene. The CDR3 protein is CASSSRLAGGYEQYF. In DNA form, the CDR3 reads TGTGCCAGCAGTTCACGACTAGCGGGGGGCTACGAGCAGTACTTC.

The chain carries TRBV18 and TRBJ1-5; the D is unclear. CDR1 is KGHSH, CDR2 LQKENI, per germline. The CDR3 is made up of 15 amino acids. Trimming stripped 3 bases from V and 4 bases from J, with 13 bases between. CDR3 region: CASSPGLGENQPQHF. In nucleotides, the CDR3 is TGTGCCAGCTCACCGGGTCTTGGGGAGAATCAGCCCCAGCATTTT.

The CDR3 here is CASSISRWAAFF. The CDR3 coding sequence is TGTGCCAGCAGCATTTCCCGATGGGCAGCTTTCTTT. The chain joins TRBV7-2 to TRBJ1-1; D is ambiguous. The CDR3 consists of 12 residues. The V end lost 5 bases, the J end lost 10 bases, and 14 bases lay between the germline ends. Germline CDR1 and CDR2: SGHTA and FQGNSA. The entire variable domain, with the rest obtained from reference TRBV7-2 and TRBJ1-1, is as follows: GAGVSQSPSNKVTEKGKDVELRCDPISGHTALYWYRQSLGQGLEFLIYFQGNSAPDKSGLPSDRFSAERTGGSVSTLTIQRTQQEDSAVYLCASSISRWAAFFGQGTRLTVV.

DNA of the CDR3: TGTGCCAGCGACTGGGGGGCTGGGGCCAACGTCCTGACTTTC. Translating gives CASDWGAGANVLTF. The chain employs TRBV2 and TRBJ2-6, with D possibly being TRBD2 (6 bases). The germline V gene encodes CDR1 SNHLY and CDR2 FYNNEI. This CDR3 has 14 residues. V lost 8 bases, J lost 2 bases, and 10 bases lay in between.

This clone appeared a single time. The rearrangement uses TRBV27 and TRBJ1-6, with D unresolved. Germline CDR1 and CDR2: MNHEY and SMNVEV (reference sequence). This CDR3 has 16 amino acids. V was trimmed by 6 bases and J by 10 bases, leaving 22 bases between them. CDR3 sequence (DNA): TGTGCCAGCAGCCTTTTTTCGGCTATAGCGTACTCACCCCTCCACTTT. Translated: CASSLFSAIAYSPLHF.

The rearrangement joins TRBV6-5 to TRBJ2-5; 9 bases line up with TRBD1. Germline V lookup: CDR1 MNHEY, CDR2 SVGAGI. The CDR3 covers 15 residues. The V gene end was trimmed by 6 bases and the J gene end by 2 bases; junction bases not matched to a gene: 7. CDR3 region: CASRQRQGVQETQYF. The DNA of the CDR3 is TGTGCCAGCAGACAGCGACAGGGGGTTCAAGAGACCCAGTACTTC.